This entry concerns a single TCR beta chain. Germline V gene lookup returns CDR1 GTSNPN and CDR2 SVGIG (reference sequence). The V and J ends lost 5 bases and 6 bases respectively, with 15 bases between them. The CDR3 sequence is 13 residues long. This specimen belongs to a study of blood T cell repertoires in COVID-19. Study as a whole: The origin of the acute and convalescent COVID-19 samples was the United States, Italy and Spain. PBMCs, B-cell-depleted T cells, or T cells provided the cDNA or gDNA that made up the material.

Assay used: immunoSEQ multiplex PCR; TCRdb lists only in-frame clones, some missing. The table lists a few hundred thousand clones, roughly 90% of them singletons, with approximately 2.9% in the top ten. The V and J genes are TRBV30 and TRBJ2-3; D gene uncertain. The sample consisted of peripheral blood. This TCR came from a woman younger than 45 with COVID-19, enrolled during active disease. The CDR3 sequence: CAWDRWADDTQYF. CDR3 DNA sequence: TGTGCCTGGGACCGCTGGGCAGACGATACGCAGTATTTT.